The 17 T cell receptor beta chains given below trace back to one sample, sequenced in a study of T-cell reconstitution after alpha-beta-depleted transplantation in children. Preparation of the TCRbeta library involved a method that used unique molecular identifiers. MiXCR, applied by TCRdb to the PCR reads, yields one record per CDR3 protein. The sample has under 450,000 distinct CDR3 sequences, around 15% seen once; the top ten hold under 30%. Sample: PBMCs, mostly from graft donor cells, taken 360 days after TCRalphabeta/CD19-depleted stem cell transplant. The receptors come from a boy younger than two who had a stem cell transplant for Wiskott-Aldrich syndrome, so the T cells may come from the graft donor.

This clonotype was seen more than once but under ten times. DNA for the CDR3: TGCAGTGCTAGCCCCGGGACAGGTTATGGCTACACCTTC. Encoded protein: CSASPGTGYGYTF. This chain connects TRBV20-1 to TRBJ1-2; 8 bases agree with TRBD1. The junction had 5 bases not matched to a gene; V was cut back by 3 bases and J by 5 bases. Looked up from germline, CDR1 is DFQATT and CDR2 is SNEGSKA (reference sequence). This CDR3 is 13 amino acids long.

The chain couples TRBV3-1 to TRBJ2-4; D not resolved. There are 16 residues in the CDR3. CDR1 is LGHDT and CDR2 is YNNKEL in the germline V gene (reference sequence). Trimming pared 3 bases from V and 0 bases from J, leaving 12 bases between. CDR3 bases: TGTGCCAGCAGCCATAAAGTCAGAATAGCCAAAAACATTCAGTACTTC. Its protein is CASSHKVRIAKNIQYF.

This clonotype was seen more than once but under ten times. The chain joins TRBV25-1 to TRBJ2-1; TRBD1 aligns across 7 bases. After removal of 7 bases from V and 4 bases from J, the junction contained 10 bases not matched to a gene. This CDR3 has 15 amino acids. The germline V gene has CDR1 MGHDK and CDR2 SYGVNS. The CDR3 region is CASNNRDSLYNEQFF. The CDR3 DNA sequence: TGTGCCAGCAATAACCGGGACAGCCTTTACAATGAGCAGTTCTTC.

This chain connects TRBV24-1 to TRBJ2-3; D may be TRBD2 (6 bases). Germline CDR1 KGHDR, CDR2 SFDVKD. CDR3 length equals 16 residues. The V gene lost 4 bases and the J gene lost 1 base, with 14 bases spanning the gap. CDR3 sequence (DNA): TGTGCCACCAGTGACCCCCGCCGCGGGGGCACAGATACGCAGTATTTT. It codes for CATSDPRRGGTDTQYF.

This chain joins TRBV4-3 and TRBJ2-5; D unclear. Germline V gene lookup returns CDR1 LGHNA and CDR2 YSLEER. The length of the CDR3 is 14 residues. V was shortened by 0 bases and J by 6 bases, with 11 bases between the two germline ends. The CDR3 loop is CASSQEGNRKTQYF. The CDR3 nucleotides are TGCGCCAGCAGCCAAGAAGGAAACAGAAAGACCCAGTACTTC.

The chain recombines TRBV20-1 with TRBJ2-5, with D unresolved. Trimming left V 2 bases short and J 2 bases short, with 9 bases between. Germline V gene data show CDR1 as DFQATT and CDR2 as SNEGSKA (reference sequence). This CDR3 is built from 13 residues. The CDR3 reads CSARLAIQETQYF. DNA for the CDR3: TGCAGTGCTAGATTAGCAATTCAAGAGACCCAGTACTTC.

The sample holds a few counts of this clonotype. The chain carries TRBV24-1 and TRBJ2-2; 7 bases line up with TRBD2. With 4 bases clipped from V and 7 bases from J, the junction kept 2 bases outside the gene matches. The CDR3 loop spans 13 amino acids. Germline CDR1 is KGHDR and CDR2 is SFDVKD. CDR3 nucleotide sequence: TGTGCCACCAGTGACCCGGGGGGCGGGGAGCTGTTTTTT. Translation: CATSDPGGGELFF.

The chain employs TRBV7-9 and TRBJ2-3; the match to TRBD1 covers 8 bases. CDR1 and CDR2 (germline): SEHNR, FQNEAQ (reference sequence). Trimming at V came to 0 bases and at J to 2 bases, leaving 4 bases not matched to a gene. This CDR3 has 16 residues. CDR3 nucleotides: TGTGCCAGCAGCTTAGCAGACAGGGGTCTCACAGATACGCAGTATTTT. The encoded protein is CASSLADRGLTDTQYF.

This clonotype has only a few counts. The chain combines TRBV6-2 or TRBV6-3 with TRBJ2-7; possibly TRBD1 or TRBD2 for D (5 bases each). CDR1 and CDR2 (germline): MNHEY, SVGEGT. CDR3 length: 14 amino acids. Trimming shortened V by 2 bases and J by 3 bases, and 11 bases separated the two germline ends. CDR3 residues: CASSYPGPYYEQYF. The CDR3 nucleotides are TGTGCCAGCAGTTACCCGGGACCGTACTACGAGCAGTACTTC.

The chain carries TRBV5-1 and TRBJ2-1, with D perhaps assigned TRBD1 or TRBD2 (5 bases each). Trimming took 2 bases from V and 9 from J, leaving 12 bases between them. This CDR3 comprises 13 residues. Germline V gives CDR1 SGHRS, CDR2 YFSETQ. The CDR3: CASSLSQAGEQFF. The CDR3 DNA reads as TGCGCCAGCAGCTTATCACAGGCGGGTGAGCAGTTCTTC.

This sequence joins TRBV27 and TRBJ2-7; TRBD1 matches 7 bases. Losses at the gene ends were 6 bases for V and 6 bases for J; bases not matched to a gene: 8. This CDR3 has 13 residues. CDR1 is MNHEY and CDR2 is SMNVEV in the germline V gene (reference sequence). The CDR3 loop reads CASSTRDRVEQYF. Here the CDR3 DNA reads TGTGCCAGCAGCACGCGCGACAGGGTCGAGCAGTACTTC.

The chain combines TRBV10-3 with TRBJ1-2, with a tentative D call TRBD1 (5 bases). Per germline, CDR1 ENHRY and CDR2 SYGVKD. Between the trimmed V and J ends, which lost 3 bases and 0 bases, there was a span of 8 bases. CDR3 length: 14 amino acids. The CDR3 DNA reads TGTGCCATCAGTGACAGGGTATCTAACTATGGCTACACCTTC. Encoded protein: CAISDRVSNYGYTF.

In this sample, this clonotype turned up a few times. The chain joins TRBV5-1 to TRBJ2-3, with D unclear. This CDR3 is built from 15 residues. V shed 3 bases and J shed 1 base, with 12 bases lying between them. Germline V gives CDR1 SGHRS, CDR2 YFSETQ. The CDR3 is CASSSPLFGTDTQYF. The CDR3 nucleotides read TGCGCCAGCAGCTCACCCCTCTTTGGCACAGATACGCAGTATTTT.

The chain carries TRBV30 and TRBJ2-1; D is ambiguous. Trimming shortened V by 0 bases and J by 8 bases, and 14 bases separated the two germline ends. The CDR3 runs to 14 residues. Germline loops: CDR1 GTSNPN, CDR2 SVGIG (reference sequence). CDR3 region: CAWSVPWKDDEQFF. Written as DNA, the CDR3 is TGTGCCTGGAGTGTACCCTGGAAGGACGATGAGCAGTTCTTC.

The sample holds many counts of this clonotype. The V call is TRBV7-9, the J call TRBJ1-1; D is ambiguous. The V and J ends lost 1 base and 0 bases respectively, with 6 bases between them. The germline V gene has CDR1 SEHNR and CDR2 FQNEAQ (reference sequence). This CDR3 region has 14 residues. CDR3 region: CASSLGGMNTEAFF. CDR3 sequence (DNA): TGTGCCAGCAGCTTAGGTGGGATGAACACTGAAGCTTTCTTT.

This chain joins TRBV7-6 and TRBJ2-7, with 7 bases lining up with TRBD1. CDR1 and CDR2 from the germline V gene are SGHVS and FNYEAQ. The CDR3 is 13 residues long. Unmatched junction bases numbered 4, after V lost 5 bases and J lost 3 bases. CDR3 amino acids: CASSVYRGYEQYF. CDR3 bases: TGTGCCAGCAGCGTATACAGGGGCTACGAGCAGTACTTC.

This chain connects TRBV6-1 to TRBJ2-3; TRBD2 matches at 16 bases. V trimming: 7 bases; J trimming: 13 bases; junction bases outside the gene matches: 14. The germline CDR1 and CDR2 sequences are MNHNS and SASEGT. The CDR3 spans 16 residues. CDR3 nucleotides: TGTGCCAGCACCCAGAGGGGACTAGCGGGGGGGCCGACTGAGTATTTT. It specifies CASTQRGLAGGPTEYF.